Listed here are 7 T cell receptor beta chains from one sample, sequenced in a study of OX40 agonist ivuxolimab in advanced cancers. Sequencing used immunoSEQ multiplex PCR; TCRdb keeps in-frame clones, though not all of them. The profile shows tens of thousands of clones, over 70% of them singletons. The starting material was CD4+ or CD8+ T cells sorted from blood, obtained in a trial of the OX40 agonist ivuxolimab. Every receptor here comes from an adult with an advanced solid tumor such as melanoma, head and neck, liver or kidney cancer.

V gene TRBV7-3 combines with J gene TRBJ2-3; TRBD2 matches at 12 bases. Germline CDR1 SGHTA, CDR2 FQGTGA. V lost 7 bases, J lost 3 bases, and 8 bases stayed unmatched. The CDR3 loop spans 16 amino acids. The CDR3 DNA reads TGTGCCAGCACCCAAGGGACTAGCGGGCGTACAGATACGCAGTATTTT. This encodes CASTQGTSGRTDTQYF.

This clone occurred a few times. The chain has TRBV27 and TRBJ1-1; D is unclear. Between the trimmed V and J ends, which lost 3 bases and 1 base, there was a span of 6 bases. CDR3 length equals 13 residues. Germline V gene lookup returns CDR1 MNHEY and CDR2 SMNVEV (reference sequence). The CDR3 DNA follows: TGTGCCAGCAGTTTTGCAGGGAACACTGAAGCTTTCTTT. Translating gives CASSFAGNTEAFF.

The chain combines TRBV9 with TRBJ2-1; 7 nucleotides match TRBD1. The germline CDR1 and CDR2 sequences are SGDLS and YYNGEE. The trim removed 4 bases at V and 9 bases at J, leaving 4 bases unmatched. The CDR3 covers 12 residues. The CDR3 protein is CASSLGQSEQFF. The CDR3 coding sequence is TGTGCCAGCAGCTTGGGACAGTCTGAGCAGTTCTTC.

V usage is TRBV5-1 and J usage is TRBJ1-1; D remains ambiguous. CDR1 is SGHRS and CDR2 is YFSETQ in the germline V gene. This CDR3 contains 12 residues. V was cut by 7 bases and J by 1 base, with 8 bases left in between. The CDR3 sequence: CASGWGNTEAFF. In DNA form, the CDR3 reads TGCGCCAGCGGGTGGGGGAACACTGAAGCTTTCTTT.

The rearrangement joins TRBV5-1 to TRBJ2-7; D possibly corresponds to TRBD2 (5 bases). Germline V gene sequence: CDR1 SGHRS, CDR2 YFSETQ. Trimming removed 3 bases at V and 3 bases at J, with 19 bases between. The CDR3 extends over 16 amino acids. CDR3: CASSSGLPGALYEQYF. Here the CDR3 DNA reads TGCGCCAGCAGCTCCGGACTTCCAGGTGCCCTCTACGAGCAGTACTTC.

This clone was picked up a small number of times. In DNA form, the CDR3 reads TGTGCCAGCAGCCAAGAACGAGGGATCGAAAAACTGTTTTTT. Translating gives CASSQERGIEKLFF. The chain has TRBV4-2 and TRBJ1-4; the D is unclear. Germline V gene lookup returns CDR1 LGHNA and CDR2 YNFKEQ. The V end lost 0 bases, the J end lost 8 bases, and 10 bases lay between the germline ends. This CDR3 comprises 14 residues.

This rearrangement joins TRBV7-9 to TRBJ2-7, with D unresolved. The CDR3 totals 12 residues. The V gene's germline CDR1 is SEHNR and CDR2 FQNEAQ (reference sequence). Trimming cost V 5 bases and J 4 bases, with 9 bases left between them. DNA of the CDR3: TGTGCCAGCAGCAAGGACGGTTACGAGCAGTACTTC. Protein sequence: CASSKDGYEQYF.